Below are 27 T cell receptor beta chains sequenced from a single sample in a study of blood T cell repertoires in COVID-19. TCRdb's copy holds only in-frame clones and misses some; the assay was immunoSEQ multiplex PCR. The sample consists of about 130,000 clones, about 89% of them appearing once. The specimen was peripheral blood. These receptors were taken from a man between 60 and 70 years old with COVID-19, enrolled during active disease.

The chain has TRBV6-6 and TRBJ1-6, with D perhaps matching TRBD1 (5 bases). CDR3 length: 14 residues. The V and J ends lost 5 bases and 4 bases respectively, with 9 bases between them. The germline CDR1 and CDR2 sequences are MNHNY and SVGAGI (reference sequence). As DNA, the CDR3 is TGTGCCAGCAGTGAGACAGAGTATAATTCACCCCTCCACTTT. Its translation is CASSETEYNSPLHF.

The V gene is TRBV6-6, the J gene TRBJ2-2; 10 bases agree with TRBD2. V lost 8 bases and J lost 2; bases outside the gene matches: 8. Germline-derived CDR1 and CDR2 are MNHNY and SVGAGI (reference sequence). The CDR3 totals 16 residues. CDR3 residues: CASGGLAGANTGELFF. The CDR3 nucleotides are TGTGCCAGCGGCGGCCTAGCGGGGGCAAACACCGGGGAGCTGTTTTTT.

This chain links TRBV7-2 with TRBJ1-5, with TRBD1 matching over 8 bases. CDR1 SGHTA and CDR2 FQGNSA come from the germline V gene. CDR3 size: 15 residues. V trimming: 6 bases; J trimming: 7 bases; junction bases outside the gene matches: 11. The CDR3 sequence is CASSRQGPNLQPQHF. The DNA of the CDR3 is TGTGCCAGCAGTCGACAGGGGCCTAATCTGCAGCCCCAGCATTTT.

The V call is TRBV5-1, the J call TRBJ2-2; 8 nucleotides match TRBD1. CDR1 SGHRS and CDR2 YFSETQ come from the germline V gene. Germline trimming cut 6 bases from V and 5 bases from J; bases unmatched to any gene: 12. There are 16 residues in the CDR3. CDR3 region: CASKTLGQGLTGELFF. The DNA of the CDR3 is TGCGCCAGCAAAACCCTCGGACAGGGTTTGACCGGGGAGCTGTTTTTT.

The chain couples TRBV19 to TRBJ1-1, with 9 nucleotides matching TRBD1. The germline gives CDR1 LNHDA, CDR2 SQIVND (reference sequence). V trimming: 0 bases; J trimming: 2 bases; junction bases outside the gene matches: 7. The CDR3 runs 17 residues. The CDR3 spells CASSIDLNRGLNTEAFF. The CDR3 nucleotides read TGTGCCAGTAGTATAGATCTAAACAGGGGGCTCAACACTGAAGCTTTCTTT.

This clone was found once. This chain links TRBV11-1 with TRBJ2-6, with D possibly being TRBD2 (6 bases). The CDR3 has 16 residues. In germline, CDR1 is SGHAT, CDR2 FQDESV (reference sequence). Trimming shortened V by 1 base and J by 2 bases, and 9 bases separated the two germline ends. CDR3 amino acids: CASSLVRGTGANVLTF. The CDR3 DNA follows: TGTGCCAGCAGCTTAGTGCGGGGCACTGGGGCCAACGTCCTGACTTTC. The full variable domain, its missing parts supplied by reference TRBV11-1 and TRBJ2-6, is EAEVAQSPRYKITEKSQAVAFWCDPISGHATLYWYRQILGQGPELLVQFQDESVVDDSQLPKDRFSAERLKGVDSTLKIQPAELGDSAMYLCASSLVRGTGANVLTFGAGSRLTVL.

The table lists this clone with a few counts. The rearrangement joins TRBV11-3 to TRBJ2-3; 10 bases are a match to TRBD2. Germline lookup yields CDR1 SGHNT and CDR2 YENEEA. The CDR3 has 15 amino acids. V shed 5 bases, J shed 2 bases, and the junction held 4 bases outside the gene matches. The CDR3 loop reads CASSTTSGYTDTQYF. DNA of the CDR3: TGTGCCAGCAGCACGACTAGCGGGTACACAGATACGCAGTATTTT.

The rearrangement links TRBV24-1 to TRBJ1-2; D is undetermined. In germline, CDR1 is KGHDR, CDR2 SFDVKD. This CDR3 has 16 residues. V lost 0 bases to trimming and J lost 5 bases, with 15 bases between them. The CDR3 DNA reads TGTGCCACCAGTGATTTGGGGCAGTCTCCTTTGTATGGCTACACCTTC. Its protein product is CATSDLGQSPLYGYTF.

The chain joins TRBV12-3 or TRBV12-4 to TRBJ1-2; unclear D gene. This CDR3 has 12 residues. With 7 bases removed from V and 2 bases from J, the gap between germline ends came to 8 bases. The CDR3 protein is CASKWQNYGYTF. The CDR3 coding sequence is TGTGCCAGCAAGTGGCAGAACTATGGCTACACCTTC.

CDR3 nucleotide sequence: TGTGCCAGTAACGAAAACAGGGGAATCGCCACAGATACGCAGTATTTT. This gives the protein CASNENRGIATDTQYF. J is TRBJ2-3 and V is TRBV18; 7 nucleotides align to TRBD1. V was clipped by 9 bases and J by 2 bases; unmatched bases: 14. The CDR3 is 16 amino acids. CDR1 is KGHSH and CDR2 is LQKENI in the germline V gene.

V is TRBV7-2 and J is TRBJ2-3; 8 nucleotides match TRBD2. V lost 5 bases to trimming and J lost 4 bases; unmatched junction nucleotides: 8. The CDR3 extends over 15 amino acids. Germline values: CDR1 SGHTA, CDR2 FQGNSA. The CDR3 protein is CASSLFGGAPDTQYF. In DNA form, the CDR3 reads TGTGCCAGCAGCCTGTTCGGGGGGGCCCCAGATACGCAGTATTTT.

The genes are TRBV30 and TRBJ1-2, with D hard to call. The CDR3 length is 11 residues. V was shortened by 0 bases and J by 12 bases, with 11 bases between the two germline ends. Germline CDR1 reads GTSNPN; CDR2 reads SVGIG (reference sequence). The CDR3 DNA reads TGTGCCTGGAGTGTGGACTTAGAGAACACCTTC. It is translated as CAWSVDLENTF.

The gene calls are TRBV10-2 and TRBJ2-5; 8 positions match TRBD2. The CDR3 has 18 amino acids. The junction had 14 bases not matched to a gene; V was cut back by 3 bases and J by 2 bases. Germline lookup yields CDR1 WSHSY and CDR2 SAAADI. The CDR3 protein is CASSEPIYSGEIQETQYF. Written as DNA, the CDR3 is TGCGCCAGCAGTGAACCGATTTATAGCGGGGAGATACAAGAGACCCAGTACTTC.

The V gene is TRBV9, the J gene TRBJ1-1; D unclear. With 4 bases removed from V and 11 bases from J, the gap between germline ends came to 12 bases. Germline assignment: CDR1 SGDLS and CDR2 YYNGEE. The CDR3 covers 11 residues. The CDR3 spells CASSPSREAFF. CDR3 bases: TGTGCCAGCAGCCCTTCCCGGGAGGCTTTCTTT.

The chain uses TRBV5-1 and TRBJ1-2, with no clear D. CDR3 length: 12 amino acids. Trimming took 0 bases from V and 4 from J, leaving 4 bases between them. Germline CDR1 and CDR2: SGHRS and YFSETQ. CDR3 amino acids: CASSLASYGYTF. Here the CDR3 DNA reads TGCGCCAGCAGCTTGGCCAGCTATGGCTACACCTTC.

The chain has TRBV28 and TRBJ1-5, with 7 bases aligning to TRBD1. Unmatched junction bases numbered 6, after V lost 2 bases and J lost 5 bases. Germline V gene lookup returns CDR1 MDHEN and CDR2 SYDVKM. The length of the CDR3 is 15 residues. This CDR3 is CASSLGDSPYQPQHF. CDR3 coding DNA: TGTGCCAGCAGTTTAGGGGACAGTCCTTATCAGCCCCAGCATTTT.

The V gene is TRBV27, the J gene TRBJ1-6; possible D gene TRBD1, 6 bases. This CDR3 has 16 amino acids. Deletions cut 6 bases from V and 8 bases from J, with 20 bases between. The germline V gene has CDR1 MNHEY and CDR2 SMNVEV (reference sequence). The CDR3 nucleotides are TGTGCCAGCAGGGCCGCCCCATGGGGGCGCGATTCACCCCTCCACTTT. This sequence encodes CASRAAPWGRDSPLHF.

The rearrangement links TRBV7-3 to TRBJ2-7, with D uncertain. The CDR3 totals 14 residues. V shed 4 bases and J shed 5 bases, with 15 bases lying between them. Germline V gene lookup returns CDR1 SGHTA and CDR2 FQGTGA. CDR3 protein: CASSSGTPEDEQYF. Written as DNA, the CDR3 is TGTGCCAGCAGCTCCGGCACCCCAGAGGACGAGCAGTACTTC.

V usage is TRBV12-5 and J usage is TRBJ1-1, with TRBD1 identical over 8 bases. Unmatched junction bases numbered 7, after V lost 7 bases and J lost 3 bases. This CDR3 contains 14 residues. Germline-derived CDR1 and CDR2 are LGHNT and FRNRAP. The CDR3 region is CASAMTGVYTEAFF. In nucleotides, the CDR3 is TGTGCTAGTGCGATGACAGGGGTGTACACTGAAGCTTTCTTT.

This clone was seen just once. The rearrangement uses TRBV10-3 and TRBJ2-3, with a possible D match to TRBD1 (8 bases). CDR1 and CDR2 from the germline V gene are ENHRY and SYGVKD. CDR3 length: 15 residues. The V and J ends lost 3 bases and 2 bases respectively, with 12 bases between them. CDR3 DNA: TGTGCCATCAGTGAAGCGGGACAGGACACAGATACGCAGTATTTT. It encodes CAISEAGQDTDTQYF.

The V call is TRBV6-5, the J call TRBJ2-1; D ambiguous. This CDR3 is 14 amino acids long. Trimming stripped 6 bases from V and 9 bases from J, with 18 bases between. Germline CDR1 is MNHEY and CDR2 is SVGAGI. The CDR3 nucleotides are TGTGCCAGCAGCCACTCGGTGCCAGGTGTTGAGCAGTTCTTC. Protein: CASSHSVPGVEQFF.

V is TRBV9 and J is TRBJ2-2; 9 bases match TRBD2. The CDR3 consists of 16 residues. V lost 4 bases, J lost 6 bases, and 10 bases stayed unmatched. The germline V gene has CDR1 SGDLS and CDR2 YYNGEE. The CDR3, as DNA: TGTGCCAGCAGCCACATAGCGGGGGCCGGAGCCGGGGAGCTGTTTTTT. Residues: CASSHIAGAGAGELFF.

This rearrangement joins TRBV7-8 to TRBJ1-1; D gene uncertain. CDR3 length: 12 amino acids. Trimming pared 5 bases from V and 8 bases from J, leaving 12 bases between. Germline V gene lookup returns CDR1 SGHVS and CDR2 FQNEAQ. CDR3 nucleotides: TGTGCCAGCAGCCCAAGACTGTCCGAAGCTTTCTTT. Amino acid sequence: CASSPRLSEAFF.

This clone has just one count. This chain joins TRBV27 and TRBJ2-5; 13 bases are shared with TRBD2. Per the germline V gene, CDR1 is MNHEY and CDR2 is SMNVEV (reference sequence). V was clipped by 5 bases and J by 5 bases; unmatched bases: 14. There are 18 residues in the CDR3. CDR3 region: CASSLRTSGRSMGETQYF. The DNA of the CDR3 is TGTGCCAGCAGTCTCCGGACTAGCGGGAGATCCATGGGGGAGACCCAGTACTTC.

The CDR3 DNA follows: TGTGCCAGCGCCAGTCATATGAACACTGAAGCTTTCTTT. This translates into CASASHMNTEAFF. The chain employs TRBV6-4 and TRBJ1-1; D is unclear. The germline V gene encodes CDR1 MRHNA and CDR2 SNTAGT. The CDR3 is 13 amino acids. Trimming stripped 8 bases from V and 0 bases from J, with 10 bases between.

J is TRBJ2-4 and V is TRBV6-2 or TRBV6-3; D possibly corresponds to TRBD1 (5 bases). The CDR3 is 13 residues long. The germline V gene encodes CDR1 MNHEY and CDR2 SVGEGT. Trimming removed 2 bases from V and 11 bases from J, with 13 bases in between. CDR3 in amino acids: CASSYGVTVVQYF. The CDR3 DNA reads as TGTGCCAGCAGTTACGGGGTGACAGTGGTTCAGTACTTC.

The J gene is TRBJ2-5, the V gene TRBV28; D might be TRBD1 (6 bases). Trimming shortened V by 2 bases and J by 1 base, and 11 bases separated the two germline ends. Germline-derived CDR1 and CDR2 are MDHEN and SYDVKM. CDR3 length equals 15 residues. The CDR3 sequence is CASSLTARGQETQYF. The DNA for the CDR3 is TGTGCCAGCAGTTTAACGGCCAGGGGCCAAGAGACCCAGTACTTC.